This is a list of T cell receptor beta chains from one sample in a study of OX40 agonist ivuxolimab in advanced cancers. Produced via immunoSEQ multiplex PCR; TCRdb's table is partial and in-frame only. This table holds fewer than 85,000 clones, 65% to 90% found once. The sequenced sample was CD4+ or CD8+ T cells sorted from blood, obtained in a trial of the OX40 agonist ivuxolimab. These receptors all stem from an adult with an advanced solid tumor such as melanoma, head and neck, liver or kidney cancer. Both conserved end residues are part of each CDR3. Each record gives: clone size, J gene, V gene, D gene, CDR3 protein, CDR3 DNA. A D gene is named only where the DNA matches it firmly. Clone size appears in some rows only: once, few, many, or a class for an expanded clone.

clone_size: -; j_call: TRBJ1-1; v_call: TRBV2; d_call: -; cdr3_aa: CASSRTGYMNTEAFF; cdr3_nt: TGTGCCAGCAGCCGTACAGGGTATATGAACACTGAAGCTTTCTTT
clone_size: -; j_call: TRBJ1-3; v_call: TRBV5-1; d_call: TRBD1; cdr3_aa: CASSRTGAMNSGNTIYF; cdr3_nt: TGCGCCAGCAGCCGGACAGGGGCGATGAACTCTGGAAACACCATATATTTT
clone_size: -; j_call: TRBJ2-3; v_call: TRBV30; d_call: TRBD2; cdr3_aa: CAWSKSSSGGHSTDTQYF; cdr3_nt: TGTGCCTGGAGTAAATCGTCTAGCGGGGGCCATAGCACAGATACGCAGTATTTT
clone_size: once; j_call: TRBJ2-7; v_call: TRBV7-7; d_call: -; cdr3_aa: CASSPRADPDEQYF; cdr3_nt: TGTGCCAGCAGCCCGAGGGCGGATCCGGACGAGCAGTACTTC
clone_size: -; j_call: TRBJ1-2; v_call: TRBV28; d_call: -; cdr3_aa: CASSLEGGYGYTF; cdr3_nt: TGTGCCAGCAGTTTAGAAGGGGGCTATGGCTACACCTTC
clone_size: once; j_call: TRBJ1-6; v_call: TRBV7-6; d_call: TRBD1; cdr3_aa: CASSPLLGTGGTYNSPLHF; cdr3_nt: TGTGCCAGCAGCCCGTTGCTGGGGACAGGGGGCACTTATAATTCACCCCTCCACTTT
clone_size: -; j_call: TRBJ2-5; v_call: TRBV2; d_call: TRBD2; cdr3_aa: CASRAGLGRGTQYF; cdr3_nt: TGTGCCAGCAGGGCTGGACTAGGTCGGGGGACCCAGTACTTC
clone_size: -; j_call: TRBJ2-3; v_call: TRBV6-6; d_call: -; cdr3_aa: CASSPPLRITDTQYF; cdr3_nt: TGTGCCAGCAGTCCCCCCCTTAGAATCACAGATACGCAGTATTTT
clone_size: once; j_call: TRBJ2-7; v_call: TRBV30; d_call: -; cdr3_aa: CAWSRQGLGEQYF; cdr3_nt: TGTGCCTGGAGCCGACAGGGACTAGGCGAGCAGTACTTC
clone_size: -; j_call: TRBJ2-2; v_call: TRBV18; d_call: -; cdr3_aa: CASSLQGIGGELFF; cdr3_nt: TGTGCCAGCTCACTGCAGGGGATCGGCGGGGAGCTGTTTTTT
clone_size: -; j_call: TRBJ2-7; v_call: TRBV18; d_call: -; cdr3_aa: CASSGEIAYEQYF; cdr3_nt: TGTGCCAGCTCAGGGGAGATAGCTTACGAGCAGTACTTC
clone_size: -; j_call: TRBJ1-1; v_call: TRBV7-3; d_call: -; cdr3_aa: CASSFGGLDTEAFF; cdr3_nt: TGTGCCAGCAGCTTCGGGGGGCTGGACACTGAAGCTTTCTTT
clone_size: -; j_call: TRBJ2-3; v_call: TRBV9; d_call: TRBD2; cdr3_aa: CASSVEGLAGGIDTQYF; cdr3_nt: TGTGCCAGCAGCGTAGAGGGACTAGCGGGGGGAATAGATACGCAGTATTTT
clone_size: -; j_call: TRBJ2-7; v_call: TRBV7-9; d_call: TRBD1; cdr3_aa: CASSLDRGATYEQYF; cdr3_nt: TGTGCCAGCAGCCTGGACAGGGGAGCCACCTACGAGCAGTACTTC
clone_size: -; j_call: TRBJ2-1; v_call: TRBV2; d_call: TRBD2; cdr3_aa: CASSYPGLDNEQFF; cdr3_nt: TGTGCCAGCAGTTACCCGGGACTAGATAATGAGCAGTTCTTC
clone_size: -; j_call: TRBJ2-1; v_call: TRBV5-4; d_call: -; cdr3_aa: CASSLFGGDEQFF; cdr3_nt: TGTGCCAGCAGCTTGTTCGGGGGCGATGAGCAGTTCTTC
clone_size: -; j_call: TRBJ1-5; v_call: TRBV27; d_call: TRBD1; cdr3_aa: CASSTRTGNEPQHF; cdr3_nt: TGTGCCAGCAGTACCAGGACAGGGAATGAGCCCCAGCATTTT
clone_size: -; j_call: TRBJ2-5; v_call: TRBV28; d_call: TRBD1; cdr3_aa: CASSGTGGGLGQETQYF; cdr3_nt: TGTGCCAGCAGCGGGACAGGGGGCGGATTGGGGCAAGAGACCCAGTACTTC
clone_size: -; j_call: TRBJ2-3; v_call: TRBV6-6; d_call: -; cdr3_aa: CASSAGYPQGTQYF; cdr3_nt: TGTGCCAGCAGTGCGGGGTATCCACAAGGGACGCAGTATTTT
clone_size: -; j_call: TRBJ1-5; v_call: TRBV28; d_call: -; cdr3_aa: CASSLIRGTRSNQPQHF; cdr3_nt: TGTGCCAGCAGTTTAATACGGGGGACAAGATCCAATCAGCCCCAGCATTTT
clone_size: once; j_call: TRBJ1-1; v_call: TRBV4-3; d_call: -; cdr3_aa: CASSHFLGGNTEAFF; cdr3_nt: TGCGCCAGCAGCCATTTTTTGGGAGGGAACACTGAAGCTTTCTTT
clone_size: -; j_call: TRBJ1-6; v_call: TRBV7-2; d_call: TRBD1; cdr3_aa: CASRYRGPNSPLHF; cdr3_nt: TGTGCCAGCAGGTACAGGGGGCCTAATTCACCCCTCCACTTT